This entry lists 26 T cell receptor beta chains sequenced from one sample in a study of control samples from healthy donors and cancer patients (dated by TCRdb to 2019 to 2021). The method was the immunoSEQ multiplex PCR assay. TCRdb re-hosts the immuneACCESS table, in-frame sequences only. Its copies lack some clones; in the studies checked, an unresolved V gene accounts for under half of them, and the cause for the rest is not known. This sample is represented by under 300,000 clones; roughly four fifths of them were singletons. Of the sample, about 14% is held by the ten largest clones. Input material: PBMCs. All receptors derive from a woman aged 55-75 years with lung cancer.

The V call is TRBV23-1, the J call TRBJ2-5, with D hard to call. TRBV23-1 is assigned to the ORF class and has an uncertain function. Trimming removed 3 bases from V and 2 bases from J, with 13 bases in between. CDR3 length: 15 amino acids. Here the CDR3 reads CASSHSRRQQETQYF. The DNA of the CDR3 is TGCGCCAGCAGTCATTCCCGACGGCAACAAGAGACCCAGTACTTC.

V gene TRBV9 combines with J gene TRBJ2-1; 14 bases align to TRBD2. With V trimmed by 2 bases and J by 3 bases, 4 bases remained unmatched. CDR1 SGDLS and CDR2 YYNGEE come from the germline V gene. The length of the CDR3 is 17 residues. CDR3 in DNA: TGTGCCAGCAGCGTGGGACTAGCGGGGGAAAACTACAATGAGCAGTTCTTC. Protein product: CASSVGLAGENYNEQFF.

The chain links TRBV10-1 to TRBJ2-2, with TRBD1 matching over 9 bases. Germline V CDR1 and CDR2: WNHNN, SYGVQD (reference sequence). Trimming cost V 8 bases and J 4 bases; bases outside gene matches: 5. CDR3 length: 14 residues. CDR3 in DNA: TGCGCCAGCGGGACAGGGTCAGGCACCGGGGAGCTGTTTTTT. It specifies CASGTGSGTGELFF.

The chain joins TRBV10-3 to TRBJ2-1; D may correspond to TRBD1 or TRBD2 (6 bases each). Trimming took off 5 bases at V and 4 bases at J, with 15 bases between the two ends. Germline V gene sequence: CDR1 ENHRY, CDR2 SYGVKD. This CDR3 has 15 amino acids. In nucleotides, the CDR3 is TGTGCCATCAGTTCCTCTGGGGGGCTTTACAATGAGCAGTTCTTC. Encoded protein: CAISSSGGLYNEQFF.

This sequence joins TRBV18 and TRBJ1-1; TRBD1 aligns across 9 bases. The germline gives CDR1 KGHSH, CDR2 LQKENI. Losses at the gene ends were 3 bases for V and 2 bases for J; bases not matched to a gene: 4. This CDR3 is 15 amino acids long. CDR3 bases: TGTGCCAGCTCACCTCGGACAGGGGCCAACACTGAAGCTTTCTTT. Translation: CASSPRTGANTEAFF. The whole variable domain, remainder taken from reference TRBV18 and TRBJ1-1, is NAGVMQNPRHLVRRRGQEARLRCSPMKGHSHVYWYRQLPEEGLKFMVYLQKENIIDESGMPKERFSAEFPKEGPSILRIQQVVRGDSAAYFCASSPRTGANTEAFFGQGTRLTVV.

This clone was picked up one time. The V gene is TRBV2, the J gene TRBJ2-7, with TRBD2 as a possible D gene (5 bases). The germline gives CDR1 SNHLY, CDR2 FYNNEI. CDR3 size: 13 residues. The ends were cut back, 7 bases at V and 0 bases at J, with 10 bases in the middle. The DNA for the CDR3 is TGTGCCAGCACTGGCGGACTCTCCTACGAGCAGTACTTC. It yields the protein CASTGGLSYEQYF.

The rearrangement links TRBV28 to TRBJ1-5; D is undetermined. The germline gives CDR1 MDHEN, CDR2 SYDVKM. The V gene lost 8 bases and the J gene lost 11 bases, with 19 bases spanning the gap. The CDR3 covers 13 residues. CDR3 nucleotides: TGTGCCAGCTTGGCAGGAGACCAGAGGTCCCAGCATTTT. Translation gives CASLAGDQRSQHF. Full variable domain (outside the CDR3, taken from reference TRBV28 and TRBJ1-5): DVKVTQSSRYLVKRTGEKVFLECVQDMDHENMFWYRQDPGLGLRLIYFSYDVKMKEKGDIPEGYSVSREKKERFSLILESASTNQTSMYLCASLAGDQRSQHFGDGTRLSIL.

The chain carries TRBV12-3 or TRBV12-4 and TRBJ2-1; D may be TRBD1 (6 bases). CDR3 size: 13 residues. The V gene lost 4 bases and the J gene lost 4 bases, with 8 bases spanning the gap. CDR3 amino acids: CASSSQGYNEQFF. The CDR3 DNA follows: TGTGCCAGCAGTTCCCAGGGGTACAATGAGCAGTTCTTC.

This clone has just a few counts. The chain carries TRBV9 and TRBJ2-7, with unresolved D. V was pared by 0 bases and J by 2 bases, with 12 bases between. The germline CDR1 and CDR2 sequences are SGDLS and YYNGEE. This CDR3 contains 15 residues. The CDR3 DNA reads TGTGCCAGCAGCGTAGGGACCGTAGGTACCTACGAGCAGTACTTC. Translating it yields CASSVGTVGTYEQYF.

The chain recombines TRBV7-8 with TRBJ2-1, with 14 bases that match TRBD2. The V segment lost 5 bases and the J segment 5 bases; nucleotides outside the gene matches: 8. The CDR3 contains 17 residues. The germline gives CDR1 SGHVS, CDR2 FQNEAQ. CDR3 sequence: CASSLLGTSGGNNEQFF. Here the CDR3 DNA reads TGTGCCAGCAGCCTCTTAGGGACTAGCGGGGGAAACAATGAGCAGTTCTTC.

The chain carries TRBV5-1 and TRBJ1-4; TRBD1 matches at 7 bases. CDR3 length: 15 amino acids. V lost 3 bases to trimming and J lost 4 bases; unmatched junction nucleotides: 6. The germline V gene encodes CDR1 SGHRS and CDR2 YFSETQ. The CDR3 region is CASSSAGTDNEKLFF. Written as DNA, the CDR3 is TGCGCCAGCAGCTCCGCCGGGACAGATAATGAAAAACTGTTTTTT.

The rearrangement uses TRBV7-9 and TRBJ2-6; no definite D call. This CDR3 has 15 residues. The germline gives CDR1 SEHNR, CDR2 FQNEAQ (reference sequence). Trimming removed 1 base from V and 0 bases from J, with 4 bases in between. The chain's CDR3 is CASSLGNSGANVLTF. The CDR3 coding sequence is TGTGCCAGCAGCTTAGGGAACTCTGGGGCCAACGTCCTGACTTTC.

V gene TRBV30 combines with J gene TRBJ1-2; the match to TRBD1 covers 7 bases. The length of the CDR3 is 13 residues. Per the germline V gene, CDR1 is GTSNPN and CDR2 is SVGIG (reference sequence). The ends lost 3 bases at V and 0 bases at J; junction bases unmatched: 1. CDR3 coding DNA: TGTGCCTGGAGCGGGACAGCTAACTATGGCTACACCTTC. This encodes CAWSGTANYGYTF.

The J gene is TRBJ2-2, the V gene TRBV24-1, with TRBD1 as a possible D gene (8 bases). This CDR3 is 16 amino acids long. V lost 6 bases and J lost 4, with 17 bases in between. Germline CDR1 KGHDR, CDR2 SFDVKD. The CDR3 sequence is CATSPQGGARTGELFF. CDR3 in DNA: TGTGCCACCAGTCCACAGGGGGGGGCGCGCACCGGGGAGCTGTTTTTT.

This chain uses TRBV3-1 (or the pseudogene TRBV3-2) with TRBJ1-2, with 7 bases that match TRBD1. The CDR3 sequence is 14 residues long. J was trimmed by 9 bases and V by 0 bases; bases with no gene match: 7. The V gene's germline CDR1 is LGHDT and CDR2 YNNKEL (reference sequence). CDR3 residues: CASSQEDRVGSYTF. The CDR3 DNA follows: TGTGCCAGCAGCCAAGAAGACAGGGTCGGTAGCTACACCTTC.

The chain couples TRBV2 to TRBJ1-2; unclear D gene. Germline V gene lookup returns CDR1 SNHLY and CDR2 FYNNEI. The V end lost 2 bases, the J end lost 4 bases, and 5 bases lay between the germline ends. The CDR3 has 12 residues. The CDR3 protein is CASSEQAYGYTF. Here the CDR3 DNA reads TGTGCCAGCAGTGAACAGGCCTATGGCTACACCTTC.

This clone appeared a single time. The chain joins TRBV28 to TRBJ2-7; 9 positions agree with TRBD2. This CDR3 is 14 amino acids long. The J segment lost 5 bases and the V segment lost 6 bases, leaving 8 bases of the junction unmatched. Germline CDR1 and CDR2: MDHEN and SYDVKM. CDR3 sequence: CASSLAGVMHEQYF. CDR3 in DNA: TGTGCCAGCAGCTTAGCGGGAGTTATGCACGAGCAGTACTTC. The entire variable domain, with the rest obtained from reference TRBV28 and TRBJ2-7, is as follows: DVKVTQSSRYLVKRTGEKVFLECVQDMDHENMFWYRQDPGLGLRLIYFSYDVKMKEKGDIPEGYSVSREKKERFSLILESASTNQTSMYLCASSLAGVMHEQYFGPGTRLTVT.

The CDR3 DNA is TGTGCCAGCTCACAGGAGGATACCTCATACAATGAGCAGTTCTTC. Translation gives CASSQEDTSYNEQFF. The V call is TRBV18, the J call TRBJ2-1, with D possibly TRBD2 on 5 matching bases. The CDR3 runs to 15 residues. V shed 4 bases and J shed 4 bases, with 14 bases lying between them. Germline CDR1 and CDR2: KGHSH and LQKENI.

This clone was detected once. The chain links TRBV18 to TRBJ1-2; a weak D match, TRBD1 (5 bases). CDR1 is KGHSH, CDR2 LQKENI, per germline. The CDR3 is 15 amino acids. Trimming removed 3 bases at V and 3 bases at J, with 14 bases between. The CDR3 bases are TGTGCCAGCTCACCCCCTCAAAGCAGGGACTATGGCTACACCTTC. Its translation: CASSPPQSRDYGYTF.

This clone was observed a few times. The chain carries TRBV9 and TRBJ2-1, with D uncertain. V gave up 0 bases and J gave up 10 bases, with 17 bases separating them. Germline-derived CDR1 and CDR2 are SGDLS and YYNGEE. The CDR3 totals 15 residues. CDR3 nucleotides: TGTGCCAGCAGCGTAGAAAGTAGACTTACCCTAGAGCAGTTCTTC. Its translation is CASSVESRLTLEQFF. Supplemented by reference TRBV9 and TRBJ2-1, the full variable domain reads DSGVTQTPKHLITATGQRVTLRCSPRSGDLSVYWYQQSLDQGLQFLIQYYNGEERAKGNILERFSAQQFPDLHSELNLSSLELGDSALYFCASSVESRLTLEQFFGPGTRLTVL.

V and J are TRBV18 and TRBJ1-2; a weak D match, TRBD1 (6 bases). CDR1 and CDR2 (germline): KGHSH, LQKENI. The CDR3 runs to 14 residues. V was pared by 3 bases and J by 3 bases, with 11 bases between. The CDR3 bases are TGTGCCAGCTCACCGCTACAGGGAGACTATGGCTACACCTTC. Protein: CASSPLQGDYGYTF. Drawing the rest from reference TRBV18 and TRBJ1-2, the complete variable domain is NAGVMQNPRHLVRRRGQEARLRCSPMKGHSHVYWYRQLPEEGLKFMVYLQKENIIDESGMPKERFSAEFPKEGPSILRIQQVVRGDSAAYFCASSPLQGDYGYTFGSGTRLTVV.

The CDR3: CATDLGPGSGNTIYF. CDR3 in DNA: TGTGCCACCGACCTCGGGCCGGGCAGCGGAAACACCATATATTTT. The chain links TRBV6-5 to TRBJ1-3; D is uncertain. The CDR3 totals 15 residues. Trimming took 10 bases from V and 4 from J, leaving 20 bases between them. The V gene's germline CDR1 is MNHEY and CDR2 SVGAGI.

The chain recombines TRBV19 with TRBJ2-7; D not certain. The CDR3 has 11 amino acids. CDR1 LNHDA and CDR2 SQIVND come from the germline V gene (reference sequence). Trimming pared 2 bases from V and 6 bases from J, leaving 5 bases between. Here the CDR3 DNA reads TGTGCCAGTAGTATATATATCGAGCAGTACTTC. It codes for CASSIYIEQYF.

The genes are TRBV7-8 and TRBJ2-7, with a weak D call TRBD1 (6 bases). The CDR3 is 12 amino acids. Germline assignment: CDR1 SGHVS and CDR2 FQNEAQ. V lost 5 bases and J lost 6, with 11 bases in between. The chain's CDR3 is CASSVQGREQYF. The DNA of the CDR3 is TGTGCCAGCAGCGTACAGGGTCGCGAGCAGTACTTC.

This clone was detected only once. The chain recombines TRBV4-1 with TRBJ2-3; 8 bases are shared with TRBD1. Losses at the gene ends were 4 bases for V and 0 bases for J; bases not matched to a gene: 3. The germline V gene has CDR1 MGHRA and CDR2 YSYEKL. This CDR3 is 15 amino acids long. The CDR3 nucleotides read TGCGCCAGCAGCCCGAGACAGGGGAGCACAGATACGCAGTATTTT. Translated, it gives CASSPRQGSTDTQYF.

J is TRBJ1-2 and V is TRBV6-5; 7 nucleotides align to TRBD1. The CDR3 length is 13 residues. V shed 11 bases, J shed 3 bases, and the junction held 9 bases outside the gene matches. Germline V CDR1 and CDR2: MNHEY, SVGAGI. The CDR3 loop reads CASKETGYYGYTF. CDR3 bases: TGTGCCTCCAAGGAGACAGGGTACTATGGCTACACCTTC.